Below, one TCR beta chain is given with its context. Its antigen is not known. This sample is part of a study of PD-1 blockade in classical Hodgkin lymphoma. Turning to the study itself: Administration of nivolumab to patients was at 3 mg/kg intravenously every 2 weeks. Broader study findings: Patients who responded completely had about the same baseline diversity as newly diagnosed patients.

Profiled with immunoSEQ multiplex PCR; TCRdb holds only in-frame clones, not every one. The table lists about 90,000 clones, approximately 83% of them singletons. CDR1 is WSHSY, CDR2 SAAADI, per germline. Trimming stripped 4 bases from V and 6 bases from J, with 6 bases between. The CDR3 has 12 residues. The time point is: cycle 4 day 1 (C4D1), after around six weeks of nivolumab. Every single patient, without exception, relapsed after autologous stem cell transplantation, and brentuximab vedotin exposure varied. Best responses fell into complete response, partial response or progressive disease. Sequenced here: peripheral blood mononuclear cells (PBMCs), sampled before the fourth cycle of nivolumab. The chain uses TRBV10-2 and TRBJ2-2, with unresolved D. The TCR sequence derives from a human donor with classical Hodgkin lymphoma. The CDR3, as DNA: TGCGCCAGCAGTGGCATCTCCGGGGAGCTGTTTTTT. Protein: CASSGISGELFF.